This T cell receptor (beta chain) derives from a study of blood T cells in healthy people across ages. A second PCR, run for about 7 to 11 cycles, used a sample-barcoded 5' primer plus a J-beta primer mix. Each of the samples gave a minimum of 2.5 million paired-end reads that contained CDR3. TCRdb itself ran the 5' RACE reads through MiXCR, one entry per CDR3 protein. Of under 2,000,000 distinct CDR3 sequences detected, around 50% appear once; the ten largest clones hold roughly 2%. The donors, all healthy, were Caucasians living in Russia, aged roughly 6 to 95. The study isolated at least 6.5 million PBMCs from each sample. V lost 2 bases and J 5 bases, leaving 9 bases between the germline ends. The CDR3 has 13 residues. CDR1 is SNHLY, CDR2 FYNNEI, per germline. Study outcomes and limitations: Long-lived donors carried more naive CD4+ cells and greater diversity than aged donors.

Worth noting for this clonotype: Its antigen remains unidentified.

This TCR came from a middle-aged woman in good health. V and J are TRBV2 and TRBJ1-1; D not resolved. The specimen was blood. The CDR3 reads CASSERERTEAFF. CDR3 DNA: TGTGCCAGCAGTGAAAGAGAGCGGACTGAAGCTTTCTTT.